This T cell receptor (beta chain) was sequenced for a study of human T cells and chemical hapten exposure. Across the whole study: Scalp application of diphenylcyclopropenone was performed weekly in patients across the entire approximately 25-week study.

Time point defined: patch test 1, 2 weeks after DPC sensitization. The treatment is: therapeutic diphenylcyclopropenone sensitization with weekly scalp DPC. This clonotype has only a few counts. The antigen is undetermined. TCRdb ran MiXCR on the RACE reads and lists one entry per CDR3 protein. This table has around 76,000 distinct CDR3 sequences, 10% to 15% appearing once. Study-level points and caveats: No shift was seen in TCRs above 1 in 1000 frequency with DPC sensitization. Every donor had alopecia, and their immune response may therefore differ from healthy people's.

The CDR3 consists of 15 residues. V dropped 0 bases and J dropped 9 bases, with 12 bases sitting between them. CDR1 and CDR2 (germline): SNHLY, FYNNEI. This specimen was whole blood, taken in connection with sensitization to the hapten diphenylcyclopropenone (DPC). The gene calls are TRBV2 and TRBJ1-6; D is perhaps TRBD1 (5 bases). The clonotype comes from an older woman with alopecia areata. Some clones in this sample may be carry-over from other donors' samples. This chain's CDR3 is CASSEALTGRSPLHF. DNA for the CDR3: TGTGCCAGCAGTGAAGCGCTAACAGGTCGTTCACCCCTCCACTTT.